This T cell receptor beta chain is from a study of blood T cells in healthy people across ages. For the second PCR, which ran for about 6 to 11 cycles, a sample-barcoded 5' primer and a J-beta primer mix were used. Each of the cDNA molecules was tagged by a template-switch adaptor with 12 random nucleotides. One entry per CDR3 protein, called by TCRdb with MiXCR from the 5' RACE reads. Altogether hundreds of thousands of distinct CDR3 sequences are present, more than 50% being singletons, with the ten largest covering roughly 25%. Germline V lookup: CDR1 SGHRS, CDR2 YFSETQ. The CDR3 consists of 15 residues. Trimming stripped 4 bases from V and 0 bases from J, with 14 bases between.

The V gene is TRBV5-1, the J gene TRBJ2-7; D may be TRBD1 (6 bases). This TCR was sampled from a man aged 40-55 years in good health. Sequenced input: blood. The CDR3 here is CASSKRQELSYEQYF. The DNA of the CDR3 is TGCGCCAGCAGCAAGCGACAGGAACTCTCCTACGAGCAGTACTTC.